Listed below are T cell receptor beta chains from one sample, sequenced in a study of blood T cell repertoires in COVID-19. Clones were read by immunoSEQ multiplex PCR, and TCRdb kept only the in-frame ones, dropping some. Here the sample spans under 350,000 clones, 75% to 90% being singletons. Sequenced input: peripheral blood. These receptors came from a woman in her sixties or seventies with acute or convalescent COVID-19. The CDR3 runs from the conserved cysteine through the conserved F or W. D genes are given only for firm matches. The size entry is marked missing in some rows and otherwise reads once, few, many or a size class.

.	13	.	TRBV7-2	TRBJ2-1	CASSPISTDEQFF	TGTGCCAGCAGCCCTATATCAACGGATGAGCAGTTCTTC
TRBD1	16	.	TRBV9	TRBJ1-3	CASSSTGQSSGNTIYF	TGTGCCAGCAGCTCTACGGGACAGTCCTCTGGAAACACCATATATTTT
.	13	.	TRBV9	TRBJ2-1	CASSVGRGYEQFF	TGTGCCAGCAGCGTAGGCAGGGGCTATGAGCAGTTCTTC
.	12	once	TRBV6-5	TRBJ1-6	CASQGSYSPLHF	TGTGCCAGCCAGGGCTCTTATTCACCCCTCCACTTT
.	14	.	TRBV6-4	TRBJ2-5	CASNHLRQGETQYF	TGTGCCAGCAACCACCTGAGGCAGGGAGAGACCCAGTACTTC
.	14	few	TRBV2	TRBJ1-2	CASSTGWPTYGYTF	TGTGCCAGCAGCACGGGGTGGCCCACCTATGGCTACACCTTC
.	14	.	TRBV3-1/TRBV3-2	TRBJ2-2	CASRSRGHTGELFF	TGTGCCAGCAGGTCCAGAGGGCACACCGGGGAGCTGTTTTTT
.	13	.	TRBV6-5	TRBJ1-1	CASSRPFGTEAFF	TGTGCCAGCAGCCGCCCGTTCGGCACTGAAGCTTTCTTT
TRBD2	16	.	TRBV20-1	TRBJ2-5	CSASLAGDPRGRTQYF	TGCAGTGCTAGTCTAGCGGGGGACCCAAGGGGTAGGACCCAGTACTTC
TRBD1	15	.	TRBV19	TRBJ1-1	CASSIVAGGNTEAFF	TGTGCCAGTAGTATAGTTGCAGGGGGGAACACTGAAGCTTTCTTT
TRBD2	15	.	TRBV19	TRBJ2-3	CATSFGGVSTDTQYF	TGTGCCACTTCCTTCGGGGGGGTAAGCACAGATACGCAGTATTTT
.	13	.	TRBV19	TRBJ1-6	CASSLRTNSPLHF	TGTGCCAGTAGTCTCCGGACAAATTCACCCCTCCACTTT
.	15	few	TRBV7-2	TRBJ2-7	CASSLGRGQTYEQYF	TGTGCCAGCAGCTTAGGGAGAGGACAGACCTACGAGCAGTACTTC
.	16	.	TRBV18	TRBJ1-1	CASSPGSSGMNTEAFF	TGTGCCAGCTCACCAGGTTCGTCCGGTATGAACACTGAAGCTTTCTTT
TRBD1	13	.	TRBV30	TRBJ2-2	CAWSDRGSGELFF	TGTGCCTGGAGCGACAGGGGTTCCGGGGAGCTGTTTTTT
.	14	.	TRBV5-5	TRBJ1-2	CASSLVGESYGYTF	TGTGCCAGCAGCTTGGTTGGGGAGTCCTATGGCTACACCTTC
TRBD2	15	.	TRBV10-3	TRBJ2-5	CAISEGAGGGETQYF	TGTGCCATCAGTGAGGGGGCGGGGGGAGGAGAGACCCAGTACTTC
.	16	.	TRBV14	TRBJ2-1	CASSPLGGYAYNEQFF	TGTGCCAGCAGCCCTCTCGGGGGATACGCCTACAATGAGCAGTTCTTC
.	15	.	TRBV6-5	TRBJ1-5	CASSYRRPREQPQHF	TGTGCCAGCAGTTACCGCAGGCCTCGGGAACAGCCCCAGCATTTT
.	13	.	TRBV6-4	TRBJ1-1	CASSHGPGTEFFF	TGTGCCAGCAGTCACGGGCCAGGGACTGAGTTCTTCTTT
TRBD1	15	.	TRBV11-2	TRBJ1-2	CASSLPQGQAGGYTF	TGTGCCAGCAGCCTACCCCAGGGACAGGCCGGGGGCTACACCTTC
.	13	.	TRBV5-1	TRBJ1-2	CASSLEGQGGYTF	TGCGCCAGCAGCTTGGAGGGACAAGGAGGCTACACCTTC
TRBD1	17	.	TRBV30	TRBJ1-1	CAWRGRPGDRSDTEAFF	TGTGCCTGGAGAGGTCGTCCGGGGGACAGGTCGGACACTGAAGCTTTCTTT
.	15	.	TRBV5-1	TRBJ2-6	CASSSPVAGANVLTF	TGCGCCAGCAGCTCCCCCGTGGCCGGGGCCAACGTCCTGACTTTC
.	15	.	TRBV6-5	TRBJ1-2	CASTLPGGGEWGYTF	TGTGCCAGCACCCTTCCGGGAGGGGGGGAATGGGGCTACACCTTC
.	14	.	TRBV4-2	TRBJ1-2	CASSPSAANYGYTF	TGTGCCAGCAGCCCTTCTGCAGCTAACTATGGCTACACCTTC
TRBD1	13	.	TRBV7-2	TRBJ2-3	CASSSGVGTGPYF	TGTGCCAGCAGCTCCGGGGTAGGGACAGGGCCGTATTTT
.	14	.	TRBV5-4	TRBJ1-6	CASSPGRGEKPLHF	TGTGCCAGCAGCCCTGGGCGGGGGGAGAAACCCCTCCACTTT
TRBD1	15	.	TRBV4-1	TRBJ2-1	CASSPGQGSYNEQFF	TGCGCCAGCAGCCCGGGACAGGGCTCCTACAATGAGCAGTTCTTC
.	12	once	TRBV12-5	TRBJ2-3	CASGLVQDTQYF	TGTGCTAGTGGTTTGGTTCAAGATACGCAGTATTTT
.	15	once	TRBV28	TRBJ1-2	CASSESSGGVSGYTF	TGTGCCAGCAGCGAAAGTTCTGGGGGCGTCTCTGGCTACACCTTC
.	18	.	TRBV21-1	TRBJ2-3	CASSKPVLAGVSTDTQYF	TGTGCCAGCAGCAAACCCGTCCTAGCGGGGGTTAGCACAGATACGCAGTATTTT
TRBD1	14	.	TRBV3-1/TRBV3-2	TRBJ1-1	CASDQGGGNTEAFF	TGTGCCAGCGACCAAGGGGGCGGGAACACTGAAGCTTTCTTT
.	12	.	TRBV6-5	TRBJ1-2	CATRAGAGGYTF	TGTGCCACCAGGGCAGGGGCGGGTGGCTACACCTTC
TRBD1	14	.	TRBV27	TRBJ1-1	CASSLTGRNTEAFF	TGTGCCAGCAGTTTGACAGGGAGGAACACTGAAGCTTTCTTT
.	17	.	TRBV7-9	TRBJ2-7	CASSLGFIGQRFLGQYF	TGTGCCAGCAGCTTAGGCTTCATCGGACAGAGATTTTTAGGGCAGTACTTC
.	11	.	TRBV20-1	TRBJ2-2	CSAKGSGELFF	TGCAGTGCTAAGGGGTCCGGGGAGCTGTTTTTT
TRBD1	14	.	TRBV5-1	TRBJ2-7	CASSLEGTEREQYF	TGCGCCAGCAGCTTGGAGGGGACAGAGCGAGAGCAGTACTTC
TRBD1	16	.	TRBV7-4	TRBJ2-2	CASSPIGQVVTGELFF	TGTGCCAGCAGCCCGATAGGACAGGTGGTCACCGGGGAGCTGTTTTTT
.	13	.	TRBV19	TRBJ2-5	CASSIPGRETQYF	TGTGCCAGTAGTATTCCCGGGAGAGAGACCCAGTACTTC
.	12	.	TRBV18	TRBJ1-2	CASSPEKHGYTF	TGTGCCAGCTCACCCGAGAAGCATGGCTACACCTTC
.	13	once	TRBV10-3	TRBJ1-1	CAALTRPNTEAFF	TGTGCCGCCTTGACACGTCCGAACACTGAAGCTTTCTTT
.	15	.	TRBV6-6	TRBJ2-5	CASSYSSPPYETQYF	TGTGCCAGCAGTTACTCTAGCCCACCGTATGAGACCCAGTACTTC
TRBD1	16	.	TRBV18	TRBJ2-4	CASSRDRGLNENIQYF	TGTGCCAGCTCACGGGACAGGGGGCTCAACGAAAACATTCAGTACTTC
TRBD2	14	.	TRBV10-3	TRBJ2-1	CAISYGTSHNEQFF	TGTGCCATCAGTTACGGGACTAGCCATAATGAGCAGTTCTTC
TRBD1	15	.	TRBV11-3	TRBJ2-7	CASSRGRQGADEQYF	TGTGCCAGCAGCCGCGGCCGACAGGGGGCCGACGAGCAGTACTTC
TRBD2	15	.	TRBV19	TRBJ2-1	CASRLNSGGRGEQFF	TGTGCCAGTAGGCTGAACAGCGGGGGACGCGGTGAGCAGTTCTTC
.	14	few	TRBV2	TRBJ1-3	CASSRQATGNTIYF	TGTGCCAGCAGTAGGCAGGCGACTGGAAACACCATATATTTT
TRBD1	13	.	TRBV7-2	TRBJ1-2	CASSTRQGSGYTF	TGTGCCAGCAGCACCCGACAGGGCAGTGGCTACACCTTC
.	15	.	TRBV19	TRBJ2-6	CASTEGGLGANVLTF	TGTGCCAGTACCGAGGGAGGTCTGGGGGCCAACGTCCTGACTTTC
.	16	.	TRBV6-6	TRBJ2-7	CASSSLLEPRAHEQYF	TGTGCCAGCAGTTCTCTCCTTGAACCCAGGGCCCACGAGCAGTACTTC
.	15	.	TRBV7-9	TRBJ2-1	CASSLAGEAYNEQFF	TGTGCCAGCAGCTTAGCGGGAGAGGCCTACAATGAGCAGTTCTTC
.	12	.	TRBV5-1	TRBJ2-5	CASNTGERSQYF	TGCGCCAGCAACACGGGAGAGCGTTCCCAGTACTTC
TRBD2	14	.	TRBV2	TRBJ2-5	CASKVAGHQETQYF	TGTGCCAGCAAGGTAGCGGGGCACCAAGAGACCCAGTACTTC
.	14	.	TRBV3-1/TRBV3-2	TRBJ1-5	CASSSATGDQPQHF	TGTGCCAGCAGCTCTGCGACGGGGGATCAGCCCCAGCATTTT
TRBD2	13	.	TRBV5-1	TRBJ2-5	CASSSIAGETQYF	TGCGCCAGCAGCTCAATAGCGGGGGAGACCCAGTACTTC
.	14	many	TRBV5-5	TRBJ2-2	CASSTGSWAGELFF	TGTGCCAGCAGTACAGGTTCGTGGGCCGGGGAGCTGTTTTTT